The 2 T cell receptor beta chains given below trace back to one sample, sequenced in a study of glioma-infiltrating T cells after dendritic cell vaccination. Clones were read by immunoSEQ multiplex PCR, and TCRdb kept only the in-frame ones, dropping some. Counted here are some 70,000 clones, 80% to 85% occurring once; the ten biggest clones make up roughly 7.7%. The input for sequencing was blood, taken before dendritic cell vaccination. These receptors were collected from a human donor with glioblastoma.

The rearrangement links TRBV5-1 to TRBJ2-3; 13 bases match TRBD2. Germline CDR1 and CDR2: SGHRS and YFSETQ. The CDR3 length is 15 residues. Trimming at V came to 3 bases and at J to 11 bases, leaving 9 bases not matched to a gene. CDR3 nucleotide sequence: TGCGCCAGCAGCTGGAACGGACTAGCGGGGGAGCGGCAGTATTTT. It specifies CASSWNGLAGERQYF.

The chain carries TRBV4-2 and TRBJ1-4; D gene ambiguous. V was cut by 1 base and J by 1 base, with 7 bases left in between. Germline V gene sequence: CDR1 LGHNA, CDR2 YNFKEQ. The CDR3 consists of 15 residues. The CDR3 reads CASSQVPVTNEKLFF. The CDR3 nucleotides read TGTGCCAGCAGCCAAGTCCCTGTAACTAATGAAAAACTGTTTTTT.